A selection of T cell receptor beta chains follows, all from one sample in a study of blood T cell repertoires in COVID-19. Sequenced by immunoSEQ multiplex PCR; TCRdb stores in-frame clones only, minus some. The repertoire holds under 400,000 clones, with roughly 85% as singletons. Material: PBMCs or T cells enriched from blood (not recorded which). Source of these receptors: a woman aged 40 to 50 with acute COVID-19. CDR3s include the opening cysteine and the closing phenylalanine or tryptophan. A D gene is named only where the DNA matches it firmly. Rows give clone size only sometimes, using once, few, many, or a class for an expanded clone.

abundance: once
j_gene: TRBJ2-4
v_gene: TRBV5-4
d_gene: TRBD2
CDR3aa: CASSTQLAGAKNIQYF
CDR3nt: TGTGCCAGCAGCACCCAACTAGCGGGGGCAAAAAACATTCAGTACTTC

abundance: NA
j_gene: TRBJ2-7
v_gene: TRBV4-3
d_gene: TRBD2
CDR3aa: CASSQVLAGGEQYF
CDR3nt: TGCGCCAGCAGCCAAGTTCTAGCGGGGGGCGAGCAGTACTTC

abundance: NA
j_gene: TRBJ1-6
v_gene: TRBV4-3
d_gene: NA
CDR3aa: CASSQETRAPLHF
CDR3nt: TGCGCCAGCAGCCAAGAAACCAGGGCACCCCTCCACTTT

abundance: NA
j_gene: TRBJ1-5
v_gene: TRBV11-2
d_gene: TRBD1
CDR3aa: CASSLGKGASNQPQHF
CDR3nt: TGTGCCAGCAGCTTAGGAAAGGGGGCGAGCAATCAGCCCCAGCATTTT

abundance: NA
j_gene: TRBJ2-7
v_gene: TRBV5-1
d_gene: TRBD2
CDR3aa: CASSLDLAVNEQYF
CDR3nt: TGCGCCAGCAGCTTGGATCTAGCGGTCAACGAGCAGTACTTC

abundance: NA
j_gene: TRBJ2-3
v_gene: TRBV7-2
d_gene: NA
CDR3aa: CASSPTTDTQYF
CDR3nt: TGTGCCAGCAGCCCTACCACAGATACGCAGTATTTT

abundance: NA
j_gene: TRBJ2-2
v_gene: TRBV10-2
d_gene: NA
CDR3aa: CASSLAHTGELFF
CDR3nt: TGCGCCAGCAGCTTAGCCCACACCGGGGAGCTGTTTTTT

abundance: NA
j_gene: TRBJ1-2
v_gene: TRBV4-3
d_gene: NA
CDR3aa: CASSQGGTPNYGYTF
CDR3nt: TGCGCCAGCAGCCAAGGAGGTACACCAAACTATGGCTACACCTTC

abundance: NA
j_gene: TRBJ1-1
v_gene: TRBV4-3
d_gene: NA
CDR3aa: CASSQDRDWVNTEAFF
CDR3nt: TGCGCCAGCAGCCAAGACAGGGATTGGGTGAACACTGAAGCTTTCTTT

abundance: NA
j_gene: TRBJ2-1
v_gene: TRBV21-1
d_gene: NA
CDR3aa: CASSKTGGVLAGGGYDGHNEQFF
CDR3nt: TGTGCCAGCAGCAAAACGGGGGGTGTACTAGCGGGAGGAGGATATGACGGGCACAATGAGCAGTTCTTC

abundance: NA
j_gene: TRBJ1-1
v_gene: TRBV18
d_gene: TRBD1
CDR3aa: CASSPPGQVGNTEAFF
CDR3nt: TGTGCCAGCTCACCTCCAGGACAGGTTGGGAACACTGAAGCTTTCTTT

abundance: NA
j_gene: TRBJ1-5
v_gene: TRBV20-1
d_gene: NA
CDR3aa: CSASFGQSNQPQHF
CDR3nt: TGCAGTGCTAGTTTTGGACAATCCAATCAGCCCCAGCATTTT

abundance: NA
j_gene: TRBJ2-1
v_gene: TRBV4-2
d_gene: TRBD2
CDR3aa: CASSQGPSAGDLNEQFF
CDR3nt: TGTGCCAGCAGCCAAGGCCCATCAGCGGGAGATCTAAATGAGCAGTTCTTC

abundance: NA
j_gene: TRBJ1-1
v_gene: TRBV5-1
d_gene: NA
CDR3aa: CASSLVGQNTEAFF
CDR3nt: TGCGCCAGCAGCTTGGTTGGCCAGAACACTGAAGCTTTCTTT

abundance: NA
j_gene: TRBJ2-1
v_gene: TRBV2
d_gene: TRBD1
CDR3aa: CASSEDRGNEQFF
CDR3nt: TGTGCCAGCAGTGAGGACAGGGGCAATGAGCAGTTCTTC

abundance: once
j_gene: TRBJ1-6
v_gene: TRBV2
d_gene: TRBD1
CDR3aa: CASTSDRVYNSPLHF
CDR3nt: TGTGCCAGCACCAGTGACAGGGTATATAATTCACCCCTCCACTTT

abundance: NA
j_gene: TRBJ1-2
v_gene: TRBV2
d_gene: NA
CDR3aa: CASSTVGHYGYTF
CDR3nt: TGTGCCAGCAGCACAGTGGGCCACTATGGCTACACCTTC

abundance: NA
j_gene: TRBJ2-1
v_gene: TRBV29-1
d_gene: TRBD2
CDR3aa: CSVRTSGLYNEQFF
CDR3nt: TGCAGCGTTAGGACTAGCGGGCTGTACAATGAGCAGTTCTTC

abundance: once
j_gene: TRBJ1-1
v_gene: TRBV27
d_gene: NA
CDR3aa: CATWGGMNTEAFF
CDR3nt: TGTGCCACCTGGGGAGGAATGAACACTGAAGCTTTCTTT

abundance: NA
j_gene: TRBJ1-2
v_gene: TRBV6-2/TRBV6-3
d_gene: NA
CDR3aa: CASSTAMGSGLEMVYGYTF
CDR3nt: TGTGCCAGCAGCACCGCCATGGGGAGCGGTCTAGAGATGGTCTATGGCTACACCTTC

abundance: NA
j_gene: TRBJ1-4
v_gene: TRBV5-6
d_gene: NA
CDR3aa: CASSRAGFSEKLFF
CDR3nt: TGTGCCAGCAGCCGAGCAGGGTTTTCTGAAAAACTGTTTTTT

abundance: NA
j_gene: TRBJ1-5
v_gene: TRBV7-9
d_gene: NA
CDR3aa: CASSLGGGWGQPQHF
CDR3nt: TGTGCCAGCAGCTTAGGAGGGGGTTGGGGTCAGCCCCAGCATTTT

abundance: NA
j_gene: TRBJ2-2
v_gene: TRBV28
d_gene: TRBD2
CDR3aa: CASRTYGTSGRAYTGELFF
CDR3nt: TGTGCCAGCAGGACGTATGGGACTAGCGGGAGGGCGTATACCGGGGAGCTGTTTTTT

abundance: NA
j_gene: TRBJ2-3
v_gene: TRBV19
d_gene: TRBD2
CDR3aa: CASSLSGGRTDTQYF
CDR3nt: TGTGCCAGTAGTCTTAGCGGGGGGCGCACAGATACGCAGTATTTT

abundance: NA
j_gene: TRBJ1-2
v_gene: TRBV5-1
d_gene: NA
CDR3aa: CASRQGGSKGANYGYTF
CDR3nt: TGCGCCAGCCGCCAAGGAGGCTCCAAGGGAGCTAACTATGGCTACACCTTC

abundance: NA
j_gene: TRBJ1-5
v_gene: TRBV6-2/TRBV6-3
d_gene: NA
CDR3aa: CASSYSSRQGTWVNQPQHF
CDR3nt: TGTGCCAGCAGTTACTCCTCTCGGCAGGGCACTTGGGTCAATCAGCCCCAGCATTTT

abundance: NA
j_gene: TRBJ2-7
v_gene: TRBV7-2
d_gene: NA
CDR3aa: CASSLVIGMDSYEQYF
CDR3nt: TGTGCCAGCAGCTTAGTAATCGGGATGGACTCCTACGAGCAGTACTTC

abundance: NA
j_gene: TRBJ1-6
v_gene: TRBV7-2
d_gene: TRBD1
CDR3aa: CASSLGPTGAYSPLHF
CDR3nt: TGTGCCAGCAGCTTAGGGCCGACAGGGGCCTATTCACCCCTCCACTTT

abundance: NA
j_gene: TRBJ1-2
v_gene: TRBV6-5
d_gene: TRBD1
CDR3aa: CASSYTGTEFNYGYTF
CDR3nt: TGTGCCAGCAGTTATACGGGGACAGAGTTTAACTATGGCTACACCTTC

abundance: NA
j_gene: TRBJ2-1
v_gene: TRBV27
d_gene: TRBD2
CDR3aa: CASRPTSGSYNEQFF
CDR3nt: TGTGCCAGCAGACCAACTAGCGGGAGTTACAATGAGCAGTTCTTC

abundance: NA
j_gene: TRBJ2-2
v_gene: TRBV30
d_gene: NA
CDR3aa: CAWILFREVGELFF
CDR3nt: TGTGCCTGGATACTATTTAGAGAAGTCGGGGAGCTGTTTTTT

abundance: NA
j_gene: TRBJ1-1
v_gene: TRBV6-6
d_gene: NA
CDR3aa: CASIGQYPNTEAFF
CDR3nt: TGTGCCAGCATTGGACAGTACCCGAACACTGAAGCTTTCTTT

abundance: NA
j_gene: TRBJ1-3
v_gene: TRBV25-1
d_gene: NA
CDR3aa: CASRGGGLGLSGNTIYF
CDR3nt: TGTGCCAGCCGGGGGGGAGGTCTGGGCCTCTCTGGAAACACCATATATTTT

abundance: once
j_gene: TRBJ1-1
v_gene: TRBV4-3
d_gene: TRBD1
CDR3aa: CASSHRDRETEAFF
CDR3nt: TGCGCCAGCAGCCACCGAGACAGGGAGACTGAAGCTTTCTTT

abundance: NA
j_gene: TRBJ1-1
v_gene: TRBV2
d_gene: NA
CDR3aa: CASSARGSSTEAFF
CDR3nt: TGTGCCAGCAGTGCCAGGGGATCATCCACTGAAGCTTTCTTT

abundance: NA
j_gene: TRBJ1-1
v_gene: TRBV6-5
d_gene: NA
CDR3aa: CASAFTAYTEAFF
CDR3nt: TGTGCCAGCGCGTTCACAGCCTACACTGAAGCTTTCTTT

abundance: NA
j_gene: TRBJ2-3
v_gene: TRBV2
d_gene: TRBD2
CDR3aa: CASSKTSANTDTQYF
CDR3nt: TGTGCCAGCAGTAAGACTAGCGCGAACACAGATACGCAGTATTTT

abundance: NA
j_gene: TRBJ1-1
v_gene: TRBV19
d_gene: TRBD1
CDR3aa: CASIHRDRGTEAFF
CDR3nt: TGTGCCAGTATACACCGGGACAGGGGAACTGAAGCTTTCTTT

abundance: few
j_gene: TRBJ1-2
v_gene: TRBV12-3/TRBV12-4
d_gene: NA
CDR3aa: CASSPDPSGGYTF
CDR3nt: TGTGCCAGCAGCCCGGACCCTAGCGGTGGCTACACCTTC

abundance: NA
j_gene: TRBJ2-1
v_gene: TRBV27
d_gene: NA
CDR3aa: CASIRDVIYNEQFF
CDR3nt: TGTGCCAGCATCCGGGATGTAATCTACAATGAGCAGTTCTTC

abundance: once
j_gene: TRBJ1-1
v_gene: TRBV18
d_gene: TRBD1
CDR3aa: CASSPGSQGLPQAFF
CDR3nt: TGTGCCAGCTCACCAGGATCACAGGGGTTACCCCAAGCTTTCTTT

abundance: few
j_gene: TRBJ1-2
v_gene: TRBV7-8
d_gene: TRBD1
CDR3aa: CASSSNRDRGRNNYGYTF
CDR3nt: TGTGCCAGCAGCTCCAATCGGGACAGGGGGCGGAACAACTATGGCTACACCTTC

abundance: few
j_gene: TRBJ2-1
v_gene: TRBV6-2/TRBV6-3
d_gene: TRBD2
CDR3aa: CASSYWAGGPYNEQFF
CDR3nt: TGTGCCAGCAGTTACTGGGCGGGAGGTCCCTACAATGAGCAGTTCTTC

abundance: NA
j_gene: TRBJ1-2
v_gene: TRBV27
d_gene: NA
CDR3aa: CASSFSYRTDYGYTF
CDR3nt: TGTGCCAGCAGTTTCTCCTACAGGACAGACTATGGCTACACCTTC

abundance: NA
j_gene: TRBJ1-1
v_gene: TRBV4-2
d_gene: TRBD1
CDR3aa: CASSLRDSDLNTEAFF
CDR3nt: TGTGCCAGCAGCCTCCGGGACAGCGACCTGAACACTGAAGCTTTCTTT

abundance: NA
j_gene: TRBJ1-5
v_gene: TRBV5-5
d_gene: NA
CDR3aa: CASSRDTLDNQPQHF
CDR3nt: TGTGCCAGCAGTCGGGACACCCTGGACAATCAGCCCCAGCATTTT

abundance: NA
j_gene: TRBJ2-1
v_gene: TRBV18
d_gene: TRBD1
CDR3aa: CASSPPNRGLYNEQFF
CDR3nt: TGTGCCAGCTCACCTCCGAACAGGGGTCTCTACAATGAGCAGTTCTTC

abundance: NA
j_gene: TRBJ1-1
v_gene: TRBV19
d_gene: NA
CDR3aa: CASSIVELRAEAFF
CDR3nt: TGTGCCAGTAGTATAGTGGAGTTGCGGGCTGAAGCTTTCTTT

abundance: NA
j_gene: TRBJ2-3
v_gene: TRBV7-3
d_gene: TRBD1
CDR3aa: CASSKGTGPTRTDTQYF
CDR3nt: TGTGCCAGCAGCAAAGGGACAGGGCCAACACGCACAGATACGCAGTATTTT

abundance: NA
j_gene: TRBJ2-5
v_gene: TRBV5-6
d_gene: NA
CDR3aa: CASSPVGLPQETQYF
CDR3nt: TGTGCCAGCAGCCCGGTGGGACTCCCCCAAGAGACCCAGTACTTC

abundance: NA
j_gene: TRBJ1-1
v_gene: TRBV7-3
d_gene: TRBD1
CDR3aa: CASSLRQGTEAFF
CDR3nt: TGTGCCAGCAGCTTACGACAGGGCACTGAAGCTTTCTTT

abundance: once
j_gene: TRBJ2-3
v_gene: TRBV11-2
d_gene: NA
CDR3aa: CASSFPRGSGTATQYF
CDR3nt: TGTGCCAGCAGCTTCCCCCGGGGTAGCGGCACCGCCACGCAGTATTTT

abundance: NA
j_gene: TRBJ1-4
v_gene: TRBV4-3
d_gene: NA
CDR3aa: CASSPGGANEKLFF
CDR3nt: TGCGCCAGCAGCCCTGGGGGGGCTAATGAAAAACTGTTTTTT

abundance: NA
j_gene: TRBJ2-1
v_gene: TRBV10-3
d_gene: NA
CDR3aa: CAISDKTRSYNEQFF
CDR3nt: TGTGCCATCAGTGATAAGACTCGCTCCTACAATGAGCAGTTCTTC

abundance: NA
j_gene: TRBJ1-1
v_gene: TRBV19
d_gene: NA
CDR3aa: CASSPKLMNTEAFF
CDR3nt: TGTGCCAGTAGTCCTAAACTTATGAACACTGAAGCTTTCTTT

abundance: NA
j_gene: TRBJ1-1
v_gene: TRBV7-9
d_gene: TRBD1
CDR3aa: CASSSIGQGGLYTEAFF
CDR3nt: TGTGCCAGCAGCTCCATCGGACAGGGGGGTTTGTACACTGAAGCTTTCTTT

abundance: NA
j_gene: TRBJ1-4
v_gene: TRBV28
d_gene: TRBD1
CDR3aa: CAIQGTVNEKLFF
CDR3nt: TGTGCCATCCAGGGGACAGTGAATGAAAAACTGTTTTTT